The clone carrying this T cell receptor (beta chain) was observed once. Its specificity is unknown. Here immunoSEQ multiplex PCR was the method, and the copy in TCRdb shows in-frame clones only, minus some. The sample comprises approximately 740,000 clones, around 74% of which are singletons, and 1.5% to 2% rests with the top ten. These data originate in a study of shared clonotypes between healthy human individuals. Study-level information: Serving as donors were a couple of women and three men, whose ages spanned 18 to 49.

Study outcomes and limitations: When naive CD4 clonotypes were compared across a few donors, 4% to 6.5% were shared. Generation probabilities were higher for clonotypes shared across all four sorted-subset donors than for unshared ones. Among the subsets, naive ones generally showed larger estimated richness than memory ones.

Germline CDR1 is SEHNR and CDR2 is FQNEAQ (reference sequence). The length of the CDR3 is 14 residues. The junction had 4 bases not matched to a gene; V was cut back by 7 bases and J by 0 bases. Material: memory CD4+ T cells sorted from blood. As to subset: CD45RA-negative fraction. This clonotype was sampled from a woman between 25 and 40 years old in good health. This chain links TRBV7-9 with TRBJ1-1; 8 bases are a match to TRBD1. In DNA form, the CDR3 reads TGTGCCAGCACCGGACAGGGACTGAACACTGAAGCTTTCTTT. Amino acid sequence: CASTGQGLNTEAFF.